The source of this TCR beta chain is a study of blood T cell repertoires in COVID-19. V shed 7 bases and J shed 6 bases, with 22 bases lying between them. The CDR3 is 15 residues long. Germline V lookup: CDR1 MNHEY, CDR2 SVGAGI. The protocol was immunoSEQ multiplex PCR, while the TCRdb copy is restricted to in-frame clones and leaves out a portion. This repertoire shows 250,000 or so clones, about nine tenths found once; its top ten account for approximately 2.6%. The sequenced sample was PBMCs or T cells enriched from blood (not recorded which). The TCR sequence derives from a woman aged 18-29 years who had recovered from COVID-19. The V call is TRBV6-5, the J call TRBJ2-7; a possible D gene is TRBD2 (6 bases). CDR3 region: CASMRMDGSTGEQYF. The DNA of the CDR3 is TGTGCCAGCATGAGGATGGACGGGAGTACTGGCGAGCAGTACTTC.